This T cell receptor beta chain was obtained from a study of blood T cells in healthy people across ages. Study-wide results and limits: The study could not conclusively compare naive and antigen-experienced cells, given its unsorted PBMCs. The fall in TCR beta diversity per million T cells was roughly linear with age.

About this clonotype: Its antigen is unidentified.

A second PCR, run for roughly 7 to 12 cycles, used a sample-barcoded 5' primer plus a J-beta primer mix. The template-switch adaptor was a 5' adaptor with 12 random nucleotides. It tagged each cDNA molecule. TCRdb processed the 5' RACE reads anew with MiXCR; each CDR3 protein has one entry. The table includes 630,000 or so distinct CDR3 sequences, about 28% detected once. The sample was blood. The TCR sequence derives from a woman of 80 years or more in good health.

The CDR3, as DNA: TGCAGTACTCAGGACCCAAACACTGAAGCTTTCTTT. Translating it yields CSTQDPNTEAFF. J is TRBJ1-1 and V is TRBV20-1; D uncertain. Per germline, CDR1 DFQATT and CDR2 SNEGSKA (reference sequence). The CDR3 is 12 amino acids. V lost 8 bases and J 2 bases, leaving 12 bases between the germline ends.